This T cell receptor beta chain was identified during a study of blood T cell repertoires in COVID-19. The CDR3 extends over 16 amino acids. The assay was immunoSEQ multiplex PCR, and TCRdb's table has in-frame clones only and misses some. The profile shows approximately 230,000 clones, about 80% of them singletons. The V gene is TRBV21-1, the J gene TRBJ2-2; the table's TRBD1 call for D was not verified on the DNA. TRBV21-1 constitutes a pseudogene. What was sequenced was peripheral blood. The clonotype originates from a man at least 80 years old with acute or convalescent COVID-19. The CDR3 region is CASSKDHRGDTGELFF. As DNA, the CDR3 is TGTGCCAGCAGCAAAGATCACAGGGGAGACACCGGGGAGCTGTTTTTT.